Listed below are T cell receptor beta chains from one sample, sequenced in a study of cytomegalovirus exposure and HLA in healthy donors. Using immunoSEQ multiplex PCR, the repertoire was profiled, and TCRdb retains in-frame clones only, with some absent. The sample contains around 150,000 clones, under 10% of which appear only once. The specimen was PBMCs. The receptor set was obtained from a woman in her forties in good health and CMV-seropositive. CDR3s leave out the opening cysteine and the closing phenylalanine or tryptophan.

TRBJ2-1,TRBV6-1,ASSSGIYNEQF
TRBJ2-1,TRBV13,ASMRAGGRNEQF
TRBJ2-1,TRBV4-1,ASSRRLADSYNEQF
TRBJ2-7,TRBV7-9,ASSSAGYEQY
TRBJ1-1,TRBV19,ASSQTGGTEAF
TRBJ1-1,TRBV5-1,ASSFLTGGTEAF
TRBJ1-3,TRBV10-3,AIREDSASGNTIY
TRBJ1-2,TRBV9,ASSVGGQSNYGYT
TRBJ1-1,TRBV5-1,ASSLGGLTEAF
TRBJ2-7,TRBV5-1,ASSSTGGNDEQY
TRBJ1-6,TRBV7-8,ASSSGAGVYNSPLH
TRBJ1-1,TRBV2,ASSGDDFGGMNTEAF
TRBJ2-5,TRBV19,ASQRGARETQY
TRBJ2-5,TRBV6-5,ASSYFRGTSQETQY
TRBJ2-2,TRBV5-4,ASSSGTGGFTGELF
TRBJ1-6,TRBV10-3,AISPSGGHNSPLH
TRBJ2-2,TRBV27,ASSSPDRGPGELF
TRBJ1-2,TRBV6-6,ASSRGRLNYGYT
TRBJ2-1,TRBV9,ASSVAGGEGHNEQF
TRBJ2-7,TRBV6-1,ASSEGLGYNYEQY
TRBJ2-7,TRBV11-3,ASSLETGSYEQY
TRBJ2-7,TRBV6-5,ASSPLEGWEQY
TRBJ1-4,TRBV5-4,ASSPEWGRGEKLF
TRBJ1-2,TRBV5-5,ASSLNPGTNYGYT
TRBJ2-2,TRBV5-1,ASSLGQEDTGELF
TRBJ1-2,TRBV10-3,AASMERTGKAE
TRBJ2-7,TRBV6-1,ASSDTGGKLAGGKLYEQY
-,TRBV29-1,SVEWQGAYEQY
TRBJ1-2,TRBV7-2,ASSLRMGGGNGYT
TRBJ2-7,TRBV6-1,ASSESLADSYEQY
TRBJ1-6,TRBV19,ASSLLVYNSPLH
TRBJ2-7,TRBV29-1,SVASDRSSYEQY
TRBJ1-1,TRBV19,ASSDQTGSNTEAF
TRBJ2-1,TRBV9,ASSPWGEGNEQF
TRBJ1-2,TRBV27,ASSLWAGQNYGYT
TRBJ1-3,TRBV6-6,ASSYGQGPGNTIY
TRBJ2-1,TRBV7-9,ASRSSGGSYNEQF
TRBJ2-5,TRBV6-1,ATQDYRQETQY
TRBJ2-5,TRBV6-5,ASSPGLAGGVQY
TRBJ2-5,TRBV10-1,ASSPGTSIETQY
TRBJ1-2,TRBV2,ASSGGTSYGYT
TRBJ1-4,TRBV9,ASGGQALNEKLF
TRBJ1-1,TRBV4-1,ASSQVQGGGTEAF
TRBJ2-1,TRBV6-1,ASSVTGSSYNEQF
TRBJ2-2,TRBV9,ASSVGAGGHTGELF
TRBJ2-7,TRBV5-1,ASSTGQNSYEQY
TRBJ2-3,TRBV18,ASAPTGSTDTQY
TRBJ2-7,TRBV7-2,ASSLGRGLYEQY
TRBJ2-3,TRBV11-1,ASSLRLAGAADTQY
TRBJ2-4,TRBV7-2,ASSLLERGGSLN
TRBJ2-5,TRBV18,ASSPRGGGQETQY
TRBJ1-4,TRBV2,ASSEARGDKLF